The 20 T cell receptor beta chains presented below share a single source sample, sequenced in a study of T cells after yellow fever vaccination (dated by TCRdb to the late 2010s). Libraries were made using 5' RACE. Sequencer: Illumina HiSeq 2500. TCRdb cleaned the public reads at Q25 with fastp, built clones with MiXCR and kept in-frame beta chains. Rows are combined by CDR3 protein, so each entry shows the most common genes and DNA. Across this sample there are over 150,000 distinct CDR3 sequences, with approximately 6.2% seen only once. The biggest ten clones account for nearly 3% of the sample. This specimen's treatment or condition label, per the study, means: live attenuated yellow fever vaccine strain. Sequencing was performed on CD4+ T cells sorted from PBMCs, taken on the day of the first yellow fever vaccination. The receptors were gathered from a man aged 18 to 29 who received the YFV17D yellow fever vaccine.

The sample holds many counts of this clonotype. V gene TRBV5-4 combines with J gene TRBJ2-3; 8 positions match TRBD2. CDR1 SGHNT and CDR2 YYREEE come from the germline V gene (reference sequence). CDR3 length equals 15 residues. The V and J ends lost 3 bases and 2 bases, in that order; junction bases with no gene match: 5. CDR3 residues: CASSSRRGATDTQYF. In nucleotides, the CDR3 is TGTGCCAGCAGCTCGCGGCGGGGGGCCACAGATACGCAGTATTTT.

This clonotype was counted many times. V gene TRBV6-5 combines with J gene TRBJ2-3; D might be TRBD2 (6 bases). Germline-derived CDR1 and CDR2 are MNHEY and SVGAGI. V was shortened by 4 bases and J by 2 bases, with 13 bases between the two germline ends. The CDR3 is 15 residues long. The CDR3 here is CASSFRPGLTDTQYF. The CDR3 DNA reads as TGTGCCAGCAGTTTCCGCCCGGGACTCACAGATACGCAGTATTTT.

This clonotype was seen a single time. The CDR3 does not end in the conserved phenylalanine or tryptophan, so this is likely a read error. This chain uses TRBV12-3 or TRBV12-4 with TRBJ1-2; 8 bases are shared with TRBD1. J gave up 8 bases and V 5 bases, and 7 bases lay outside the gene matches. This CDR3 contains 13 residues. The CDR3 is CASSRQGLLGYTV. As DNA, the CDR3 is TGTGCCAGCAGTAGACAGGGGTTGTTAGGCTACACCGTC.

Worth noting for this clonotype: A much larger clone lies one base from this, so it may be a read error. J is TRBJ2-1 and V is TRBV29-1; D call uncertain. V was trimmed by 5 bases and J by 6 bases, leaving 14 bases between them. CDR1 SQVTM and CDR2 ANQGSEA come from the germline V gene. This CDR3 comprises 13 residues. The DNA for the CDR3 is TGCAGCGTTCGCCCTGACCTTTCCAATGAGCAGTTCTTC. Translation gives CSVRPDLSNEQFF.

This clonotype came up a few times. The CDR3 here is CASSLGTPLTDTQYF. CDR3 nucleotides: TGTGCCAGCAGCTTAGGAACACCTCTCACAGATACGCAGTATTTT. The rearrangement links TRBV7-2 to TRBJ2-3; D not resolved. Germline CDR1 and CDR2: SGHTA and FQGNSA. The CDR3 runs 15 residues. V lost 1 base and J 2 bases, leaving 10 bases between the germline ends.

This clonotype has a handful of counts. The chain uses TRBV12-3 or TRBV12-4 and TRBJ1-5; D is possibly TRBD1 (5 bases). V lost 3 bases and J 3 bases, leaving 9 bases between the germline ends. The CDR3 has 14 amino acids. CDR3 nucleotide sequence: TGTGCCAGCAGTTTTGGACACCCCAATCAGCCCCAGCATTTT. Translating it yields CASSFGHPNQPQHF.

Ten or more counts support this clonotype. This sequence joins TRBV5-1 and TRBJ2-3, with 13 positions matching TRBD2. Germline V gene lookup returns CDR1 SGHRS and CDR2 YFSETQ. This CDR3 has 16 amino acids. The V and J ends lost 5 bases and 1 base, in that order; junction bases with no gene match: 4. CDR3 loop: CASRSGLAGGTDTQYF. The CDR3 region has the DNA TGCGCCAGCAGGTCCGGACTAGCGGGGGGCACAGATACGCAGTATTTT.

The chain is built from TRBV5-1 and TRBJ1-2; tentatively, D is TRBD1 (6 bases). Trimming cost V 1 base and J 2 bases, with 9 bases left between them. The CDR3 is made up of 14 amino acids. The germline V gene has CDR1 SGHRS and CDR2 YFSETQ. In nucleotides, the CDR3 is TGCGCCAGCAGCTTGACGGGGACAAACTATGGCTACACCTTC. As protein: CASSLTGTNYGYTF. Using reference TRBV5-1 and TRBJ1-2 for the parts outside the CDR3, the full variable domain is KAGVTQTPRYLIKTRGQQVTLSCSPISGHRSVSWYQQTPGQGLQFLFEYFSETQRNKGNFPGRFSGRQFSNSRSEMNVSTLELGDSALYLCASSLTGTNYGYTFGSGTRLTVV.

Comment on this clonotype: A junction boundary mismatches the germline segment, possibly from a read error. The chain combines TRBV12-3 or TRBV12-4 with TRBJ1-2; possible D gene TRBD1, 5 bases. The CDR3 totals 13 residues. The CDR3 reads CASRPGRYYDYTF. In DNA form, the CDR3 reads TGTGCCAGCAGGCCGGGACGCTACTATGACTACACCTTC.

This chain connects TRBV6-5 to TRBJ1-3; D gene unclear. Trimming took 5 bases from V and 0 from J, leaving 11 bases between them. Germline V lookup: CDR1 MNHEY, CDR2 SVGAGI. This CDR3 spans 15 amino acids. As DNA, the CDR3 is TGTGCCAGCAGTCCCACAGCTAACTCTGGAAACACCATATATTTT. It is translated as CASSPTANSGNTIYF.

This clonotype was picked up many times. V usage is TRBV15 and J usage is TRBJ2-3; D is possibly TRBD2 (6 bases). CDR1 is LNHNV and CDR2 is YYDKDF in the germline V gene (reference sequence). This CDR3 has 17 residues. V was clipped by 0 bases and J by 0 bases, with 13 bases between them. DNA of the CDR3: TGTGCCACCAGCAGAGAAATGGCGGGGCCGAGCACAGATACGCAGTATTTT. Translating it yields CATSREMAGPSTDTQYF. The variable domain in full, completed from reference TRBV15 and TRBJ2-3, reads DAMVIQNPRYQVTQFGKPVTLSCSQTLNHNVMYWYQQKSSQAPKLLFHYYDKDFNNEADTPDNFQSRRPNTSFCFLDIRSPGLGDTAMYLCATSREMAGPSTDTQYFGPGTRLTVL.

This clonotype was observed many times. The genes are TRBV5-1 and TRBJ2-3; 8 bases match TRBD2. CDR3 length equals 18 residues. V gave up 4 bases and J gave up 1 base; unmatched junction bases: 14. Looked up from germline, CDR1 is SGHRS and CDR2 is YFSETQ. CDR3 nucleotides: TGCGCCAGCAGCCTTCAACCCAGGGGACTAGATGGCACAGATACGCAGTATTTT. Residues: CASSLQPRGLDGTDTQYF. Together with reference TRBV5-1 and TRBJ2-3, the CDR3 gives the full variable domain: KAGVTQTPRYLIKTRGQQVTLSCSPISGHRSVSWYQQTPGQGLQFLFEYFSETQRNKGNFPGRFSGRQFSNSRSEMNVSTLELGDSALYLCASSLQPRGLDGTDTQYFGPGTRLTVL.

This clonotype appeared many times. This chain links TRBV4-3 with TRBJ2-7; D tentatively reads TRBD1 or TRBD2 (6 bases each). The CDR3 spans 14 residues. CDR1 and CDR2 from the germline V gene are LGHNA and YSLEER. V was clipped by 0 bases and J by 9 bases, with 15 bases between them. For the CDR3, the DNA is TGCGCCAGCAGCCAAGAATTTATGGGGGGCGGGCAGTACTTC. Residues: CASSQEFMGGGQYF.

The table lists this clonotype with many counts. The rearrangement joins TRBV20-1 to TRBJ1-4; perhaps TRBD1 as D (5 bases). Trimming left V 5 bases short and J 7 bases short, with 14 bases between. The CDR3 has 13 residues. Germline values: CDR1 DFQATT, CDR2 SNEGSKA (reference sequence). The CDR3 loop reads CSARDGPFEKLFF. CDR3 sequence (DNA): TGCAGTGCTCGGGACGGGCCCTTTGAAAAACTGTTTTTT.

The chain combines TRBV14 with TRBJ1-3; no clear D gene. This CDR3 comprises 17 residues. Germline V gene data show CDR1 as SGHDN and CDR2 as FVKESK. V shed 1 base and J shed 0 bases, with 13 bases lying between them. CDR3 amino acids: CASSQGEGSYSGNTIYF. The CDR3 DNA reads TGTGCCAGCAGCCAAGGGGAGGGATCCTACTCTGGAAACACCATATATTTT.

This clonotype was detected ten times or more. The rearrangement joins TRBV5-4 to TRBJ2-1, with 8 positions matching TRBD2. With V trimmed by 4 bases and J by 5 bases, 5 bases remained unmatched. The germline gives CDR1 SGHNT, CDR2 YYREEE (reference sequence). This CDR3 comprises 14 residues. This chain's CDR3 is CASSRSGGNNEQFF. The CDR3 DNA reads TGTGCCAGCAGCCGCAGCGGGGGTAACAATGAGCAGTTCTTC.

There are many counts of this clonotype. The chain combines TRBV10-3 with TRBJ2-7; a possible D gene is TRBD1 (6 bases). Germline CDR1 is ENHRY and CDR2 is SYGVKD. V was shortened by 10 bases and J by 2 bases, with 24 bases between the two germline ends. This CDR3 is built from 16 residues. This chain's CDR3 is CATRASGDGNPYEQYF. The CDR3 DNA sequence: TGTGCCACCAGGGCGTCAGGGGACGGAAATCCCTACGAGCAGTACTTC.

This clonotype has ten or more counts. V and J are TRBV12-3 or TRBV12-4 and TRBJ1-1; weak D call: TRBD1 (6 bases). Trimming took off 5 bases at V and 5 bases at J, with 18 bases between the two ends. The CDR3 runs 15 residues. In DNA form, the CDR3 reads TGTGCCAGCAGTCCTCTCGTGGGGGGCGGAACTGAAGCTTTCTTT. Translated, it gives CASSPLVGGGTEAFF.

The rearrangement joins TRBV11-2 to TRBJ2-3; 11 bases map to TRBD2. The CDR3 covers 16 residues. Germline CDR1 reads SGHAT; CDR2 reads FQNNGV. V trimming: 1 base; J trimming: 6 bases; junction bases outside the gene matches: 6. CDR3 nucleotide sequence: TGTGCCAGCAGCTTAGGGCTAGCGGGGGGAGTTGATACGCAGTATTTT. It specifies CASSLGLAGGVDTQYF.

J is TRBJ1-2 and V is TRBV15, with 7 bases aligning to TRBD1. Trimming removed 3 bases from V and 10 bases from J; junction bases left unmatched: 11. This CDR3 spans 14 amino acids. The germline V gene has CDR1 LNHNV and CDR2 YYDKDF (reference sequence). Here the CDR3 DNA reads TGTGCCACCAGCAGCCGATTAACAGGGGACGCCTACACCTTC. Its protein product is CATSSRLTGDAYTF.